The rows below give T cell receptor beta chains drawn from one sample of a study of blood T cell repertoires in COVID-19. Some clones are missing from TCRdb's copy, which holds only in-frame ones; the method was immunoSEQ multiplex PCR. The data show about 260,000 clones, with roughly 88% seen just once and around 1.9% held by the top ten. Sequencing used PBMCs or T cells enriched from blood (not recorded which). The receptor set was obtained from a woman in her 50s who had recovered from COVID-19. CDR3s include the opening cysteine and the closing phenylalanine or tryptophan. Fields, in order: V gene, clone size, J gene, CDR3 length, D gene, CDR3 DNA, CDR3 protein. The D gene is left open where the match is weak. Size tells how often a clone was seen (once, few, many) or the class of an expanded clone, and some rows leave it out.

>TRBV2|.|TRBJ1-6|15|TRBD1
TGTGCCAGCAGTGAAGCGGGACAGGGAATGGCACCCCTCCACTTT
CASSEAGQGMAPLHF
>TRBV29-1|.|TRBJ1-3|13|.
TGCAGCGTTGAAGGAGGCTCTGGAAACACCATATATTTT
CSVEGGSGNTIYF
>TRBV5-1|.|TRBJ2-2|15|.
TGCGCCAGCAGCTCCGGACAGAGGAACACCGGGGAGCTGTTTTTT
CASSSGQRNTGELFF
>TRBV28|.|TRBJ2-5|15|.
TGTGCCAGCAGTTCCGGCTCAACGAGGGTAGAGACCCAGTACTTC
CASSSGSTRVETQYF
>TRBV7-9|.|TRBJ2-3|16|TRBD2
TGTGCCAGCAGCGCCTCTAGCGGGGGGGCCGCAGATACGCAGTATTTT
CASSASSGGAADTQYF
>TRBV2|.|TRBJ1-4|12|.
TGTGCCAGCAGGCCGAGTACTGAAAAACTGTTTTTT
CASRPSTEKLFF
>TRBV7-8|.|TRBJ2-3|18|.
TGTGCCAGCAGCTTAGTCACCGGGGTAGACTATAGCACAGATACGCAGTATTTT
CASSLVTGVDYSTDTQYF
>TRBV3-1/TRBV3-2|few|TRBJ2-1|16|TRBD2
TGTGCCAGCAGCCGGAGAGCGGGGATGGGCAACAATGAGCAGTTCTTC
CASSRRAGMGNNEQFF
>TRBV6-2/TRBV6-3|.|TRBJ1-1|13|.
TGTGCCAGCAGTTACCGGTCGCGGGCTGAAGCTTTCTTT
CASSYRSRAEAFF
>TRBV27|.|TRBJ2-7|15|TRBD2
TGTGCCAGCAGTCTCGGGACTAGCGGCCCCTACGAGCAGTACTTC
CASSLGTSGPYEQYF
>TRBV3-1/TRBV3-2|.|TRBJ1-2|16|.
TGTGCCAGCAGCCAAGGGGCGAGGGGGGGGAACTATGGCTACACCTTC
CASSQGARGGNYGYTF
>TRBV4-3|.|TRBJ1-2|16|.
TGCGCCAGCAGCCAAGACCGACTCGAACCTAACTATGGCTACACCTTC
CASSQDRLEPNYGYTF
>TRBV6-2/TRBV6-3|.|TRBJ2-5|14|.
TGTGCCAGCAGTTACCTCCAGGGCGCCGAGACCCAGTACTTC
CASSYLQGAETQYF
>TRBV19|.|TRBJ1-5|14|TRBD1
TGTGCCAGTAGAACAGGGGGAGGCAATCAGCCCCAGCATTTT
CASRTGGGNQPQHF
>TRBV5-1|.|TRBJ2-1|14|TRBD2
TGCGCCAGCAGCTTGGCCACTAGCGGCGGCGAGCAGTTCTTC
CASSLATSGGEQFF
>TRBV11-2|.|TRBJ2-7|18|TRBD2
TGTGCCAGCGAAGGGATACGGACTAGCGGGAAAGGACACTACGAGCAGTACTTC
CASEGIRTSGKGHYEQYF
>TRBV9|.|TRBJ2-1|18|TRBD2
TGTGCCAGCAGCGTAAGAATTGGGGGAGCGGGAGGCCAAGGTGAGCAGTTCTTC
CASSVRIGGAGGQGEQFF
>TRBV11-2|.|TRBJ1-5|15|.
TGTGCCAGCAGCTTAGACGGGAGGAGCGATCAGCCCCAGCATTTT
CASSLDGRSDQPQHF
>TRBV19|.|TRBJ2-7|14|TRBD1
TGTGCCAGTAGTATAGGGGACAGCCGGCACGAGCAGTACTTC
CASSIGDSRHEQYF
>TRBV5-5|.|TRBJ2-1|14|TRBD1
TGTGCCAGCAGCCCCGGGGGACAGGGAAATGAGCAGTTCTTC
CASSPGGQGNEQFF
>TRBV3-1/TRBV3-2|.|TRBJ1-5|15|.
TGTGCCAGCAGCCAACAGGGAAATAGCAATCAGCCCCAGCATTTT
CASSQQGNSNQPQHF
>TRBV7-2|.|TRBJ2-3|13|.
TGTGCCAGCAGCGGCCGGAGAGCAGATACGCAGTATTTT
CASSGRRADTQYF
>TRBV6-1|few|TRBJ2-7|15|.
TGTGCCAGCAGTGAATACCCTTCATGGAGGTACGAGCAGTACTTC
CASSEYPSWRYEQYF
>TRBV6-5|.|TRBJ1-1|15|.
TGTGCCAGCAGTTACACCAGTCTCCTGAACACTGAAGCTTTCTTT
CASSYTSLLNTEAFF
>TRBV7-2|.|TRBJ1-2|14|.
TGTGCCAGCAGCTTACGACAGACGGCGGGGGGCTACACCTTC
CASSLRQTAGGYTF
>TRBV28|.|TRBJ1-6|14|TRBD1
TGTGCCAGCAAGGGACAGGGGTTCAATTCACCCCTCCACTTT
CASKGQGFNSPLHF
>TRBV6-5|.|TRBJ2-1|13|.
TGTGCCAGCAGTTACACAGGGACCGATGAGCAGTTCTTC
CASSYTGTDEQFF
>TRBV29-1|.|TRBJ1-2|14|TRBD1
TGCAGCGTCATACGACAGGGGAGAGACTATGGCTACACCTTC
CSVIRQGRDYGYTF
>TRBV2|.|TRBJ1-1|15|TRBD1
TGTGCCAGCAGAAGGGGACAGGGGGCCGGGACTGAAGCTTTCTTT
CASRRGQGAGTEAFF
>TRBV11-2|.|TRBJ2-7|15|.
TGTGCCAGCAGCTCGATCACAGGAATTTTGGGGGAGCAGTACTTC
CASSSITGILGEQYF
>TRBV6-5|many|TRBJ1-2|14|TRBD1
TGTGCCAGCAGTTACAGCAGGGGGTCCTATGGCTACACCTTC
CASSYSRGSYGYTF
>TRBV6-5|.|TRBJ2-7|14|.
TGTGCCAGCAGAACAGGGGGGGGCCTCCACGAGCAGTACTTC
CASRTGGGLHEQYF
>TRBV5-1|.|TRBJ2-4|14|TRBD2
TGCGCCAGCAAGGCTAGCGGGGGTAAAAACATTCAGTACTTC
CASKASGGKNIQYF
>TRBV7-7|.|TRBJ2-7|15|TRBD1
TGTGCTAGCAGCTTAAAACAGGGGGCAGACTACGAGCAGTACTTC
CASSLKQGADYEQYF
>TRBV7-2|.|TRBJ2-7|15|.
TGTGCCAGCAGCTTAGCCGGGACGGGAGAATACGAGCAGTACTTC
CASSLAGTGEYEQYF
>TRBV6-5|.|TRBJ2-2|14|TRBD1
TGTGCCAGCCGCAGACAGGGTGGAACCGGGGAGCTGTTTTTT
CASRRQGGTGELFF
>TRBV28|.|TRBJ2-1|13|.
TGTGCCAGCAGTAATCTAGGTTCCGATGAGCAGTTCTTC
CASSNLGSDEQFF
>TRBV5-5|.|TRBJ1-2|13|TRBD1
TGTGCCAGCAGCTCGGACAGGGTCGGTGGCTACACCTTC
CASSSDRVGGYTF
>TRBV11-2|.|TRBJ2-1|19|TRBD1
TGTGCCAGCAGCTTAGAAGGGCTCGGGACAGTCCAGACTTACAATGAGCAGTTCTTC
CASSLEGLGTVQTYNEQFF